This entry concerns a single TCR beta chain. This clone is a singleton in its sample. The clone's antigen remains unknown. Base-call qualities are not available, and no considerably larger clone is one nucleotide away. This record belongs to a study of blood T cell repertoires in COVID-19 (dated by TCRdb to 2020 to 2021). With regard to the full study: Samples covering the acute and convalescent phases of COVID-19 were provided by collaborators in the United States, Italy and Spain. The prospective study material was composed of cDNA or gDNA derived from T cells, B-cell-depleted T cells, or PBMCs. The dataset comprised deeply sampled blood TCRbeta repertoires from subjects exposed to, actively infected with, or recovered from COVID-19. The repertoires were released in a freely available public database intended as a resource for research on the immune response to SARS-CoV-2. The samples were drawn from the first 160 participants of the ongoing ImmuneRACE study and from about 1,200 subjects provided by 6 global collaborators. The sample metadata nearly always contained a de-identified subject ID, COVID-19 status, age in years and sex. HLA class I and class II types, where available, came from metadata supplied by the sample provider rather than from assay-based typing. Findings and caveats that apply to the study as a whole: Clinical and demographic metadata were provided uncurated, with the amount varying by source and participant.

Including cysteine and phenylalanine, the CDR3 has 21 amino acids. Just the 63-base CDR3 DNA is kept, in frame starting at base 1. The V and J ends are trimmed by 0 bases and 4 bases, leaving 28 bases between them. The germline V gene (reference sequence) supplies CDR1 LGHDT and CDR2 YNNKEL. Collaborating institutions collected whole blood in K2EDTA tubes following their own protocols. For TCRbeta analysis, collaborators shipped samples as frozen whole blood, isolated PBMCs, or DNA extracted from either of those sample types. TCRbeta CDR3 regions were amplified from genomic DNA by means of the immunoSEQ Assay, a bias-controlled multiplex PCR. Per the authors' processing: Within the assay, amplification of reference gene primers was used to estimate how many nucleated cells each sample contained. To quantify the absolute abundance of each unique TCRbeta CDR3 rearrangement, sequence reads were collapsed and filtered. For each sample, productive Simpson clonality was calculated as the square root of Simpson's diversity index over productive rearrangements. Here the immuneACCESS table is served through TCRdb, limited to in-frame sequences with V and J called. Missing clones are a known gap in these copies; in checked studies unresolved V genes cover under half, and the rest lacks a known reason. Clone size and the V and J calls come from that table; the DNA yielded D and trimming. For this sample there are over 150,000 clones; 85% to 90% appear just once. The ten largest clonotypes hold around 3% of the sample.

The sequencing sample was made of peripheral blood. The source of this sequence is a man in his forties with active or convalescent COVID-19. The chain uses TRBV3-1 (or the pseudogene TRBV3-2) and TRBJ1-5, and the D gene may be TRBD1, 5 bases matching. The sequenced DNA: TGTGCCAGCAGCCAAGAGAAAGGGCAGGGAAGTGCCCTACAACCGAATCAGCCCCAGCATTTT. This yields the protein CASSQEKGQGSALQPNQPQHF.